The source of this T cell receptor beta chain is a study of T-cell memory formation after mild COVID-19. Overall study results and limits: A second wave expanding day 15 to 37 was CD4+-biased; contracting clones were balanced.

Germline assignment: CDR1 MNHEY and CDR2 SVGEGT. The CDR3 spans 12 residues. V was pared by 6 bases and J by 7 bases, with 12 bases between. This clonotype was recorded a few times. Antigen specificity is unknown. From 5'RACE with constant-segment primers came TCR alpha and TCR beta cDNA libraries that carried sample barcodes and UMIs. TCRdb re-called the 5' RACE reads with MiXCR, one entry per CDR3 protein. Of a few hundred thousand distinct CDR3 sequences in the sample, around 25% were seen once. The sequenced material came from PBMCs or a T cell subset sorted from them (not recorded which). This TCR was recovered from an adult woman who had mild COVID-19 (a few samples of this study predate the infection). Cell type and time point are not known. The chain is built from TRBV6-2 or TRBV6-3 and TRBJ1-1; no clear D. As DNA, the CDR3 is TGTGCCAGCAGAAACCGACTCGTTGAAGCTTTCTTT. This sequence encodes CASRNRLVEAFF.